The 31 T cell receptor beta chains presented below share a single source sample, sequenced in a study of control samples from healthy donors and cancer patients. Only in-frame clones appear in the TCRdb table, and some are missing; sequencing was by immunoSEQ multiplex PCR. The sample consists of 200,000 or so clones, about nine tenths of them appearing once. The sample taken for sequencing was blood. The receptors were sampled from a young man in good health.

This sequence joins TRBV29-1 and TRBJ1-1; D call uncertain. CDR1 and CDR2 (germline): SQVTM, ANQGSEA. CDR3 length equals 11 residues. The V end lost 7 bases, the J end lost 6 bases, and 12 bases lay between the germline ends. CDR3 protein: CSGGTSAEAFF. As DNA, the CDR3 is TGCAGCGGAGGAACGTCGGCTGAAGCTTTCTTT. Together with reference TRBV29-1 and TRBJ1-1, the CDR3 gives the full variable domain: SAVISQKPSRDICQRGTSLTIQCQVDSQVTMMFWYRQQPGQSLTLIATANQGSEATYESGFVIDKFPISRPNLTFSTLTVSNMSPEDSSIYLCSGGTSAEAFFGQGTRLTVV.

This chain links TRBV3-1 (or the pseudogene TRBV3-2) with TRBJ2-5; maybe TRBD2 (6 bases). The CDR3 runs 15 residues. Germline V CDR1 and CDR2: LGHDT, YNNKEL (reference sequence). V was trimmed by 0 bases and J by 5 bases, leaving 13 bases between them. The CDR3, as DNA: TGTGCCAGCAGCCAAGATATGGGGGGTCAGGAGACCCAGTACTTC. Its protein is CASSQDMGGQETQYF.

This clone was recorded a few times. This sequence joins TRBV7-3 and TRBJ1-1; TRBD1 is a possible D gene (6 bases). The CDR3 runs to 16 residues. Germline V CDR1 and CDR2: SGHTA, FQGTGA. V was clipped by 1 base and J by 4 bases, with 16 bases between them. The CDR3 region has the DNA TGTGCCAGCAGCTTAAGGGGGGGCCGGTCGGGCACTGAAGCTTTCTTT. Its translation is CASSLRGGRSGTEAFF.

The CDR3 protein is CASSLGRVQPQHF. The CDR3 coding sequence is TGTGCCAGCAGCTTAGGTAGGGTGCAGCCCCAGCATTTT. The chain links TRBV7-2 to TRBJ1-5; D uncertain. Germline loops: CDR1 SGHTA, CDR2 FQGNSA. The CDR3 is 13 residues long. V shed 1 base and J shed 7 bases, with 8 bases lying between them.

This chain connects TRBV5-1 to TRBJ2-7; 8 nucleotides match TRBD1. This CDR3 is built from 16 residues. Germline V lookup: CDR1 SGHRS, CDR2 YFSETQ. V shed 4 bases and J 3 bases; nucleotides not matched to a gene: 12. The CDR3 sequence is CASSPILGRGHYEQYF. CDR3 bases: TGCGCCAGCAGCCCAATACTTGGCAGGGGGCACTACGAGCAGTACTTC.

CDR3 coding DNA: TGTGCCAGCAGCAACGGGTCGGCTAATGAAAAACTGTTTTTT. Its translation is CASSNGSANEKLFF. This chain uses TRBV21-1 with TRBJ1-4. TRBV21-1 is shown as a pseudogene. CDR3 size: 14 residues.

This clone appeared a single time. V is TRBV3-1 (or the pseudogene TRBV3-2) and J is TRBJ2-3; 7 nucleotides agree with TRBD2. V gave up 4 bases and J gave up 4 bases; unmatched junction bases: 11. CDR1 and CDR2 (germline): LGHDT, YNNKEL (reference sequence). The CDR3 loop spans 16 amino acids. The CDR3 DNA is TGTGCCAGCAGCCGAAAGGCGGGGGTTCGTTCAGATACGCAGTATTTT. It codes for CASSRKAGVRSDTQYF.

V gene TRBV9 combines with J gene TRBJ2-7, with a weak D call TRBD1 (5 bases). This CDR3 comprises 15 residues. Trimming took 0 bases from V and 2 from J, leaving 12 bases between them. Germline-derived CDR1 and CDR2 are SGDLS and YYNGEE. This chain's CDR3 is CASSVGQSGTYEQYF. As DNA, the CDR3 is TGTGCCAGCAGCGTAGGACAGTCAGGGACCTACGAGCAGTACTTC.

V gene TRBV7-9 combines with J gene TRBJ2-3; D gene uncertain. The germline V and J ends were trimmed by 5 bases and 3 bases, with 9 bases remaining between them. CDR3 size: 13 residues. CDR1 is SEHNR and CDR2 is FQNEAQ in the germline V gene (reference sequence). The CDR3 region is CASSTTLTDTQYF. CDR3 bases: TGTGCCAGCAGCACGACCCTTACAGATACGCAGTATTTT.

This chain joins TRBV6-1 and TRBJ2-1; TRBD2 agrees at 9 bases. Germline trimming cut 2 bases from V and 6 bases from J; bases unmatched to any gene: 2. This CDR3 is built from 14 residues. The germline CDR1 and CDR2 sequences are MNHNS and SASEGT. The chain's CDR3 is CASSESSGANEQFF. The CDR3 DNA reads TGTGCCAGCAGTGAATCTAGCGGGGCCAATGAGCAGTTCTTC.

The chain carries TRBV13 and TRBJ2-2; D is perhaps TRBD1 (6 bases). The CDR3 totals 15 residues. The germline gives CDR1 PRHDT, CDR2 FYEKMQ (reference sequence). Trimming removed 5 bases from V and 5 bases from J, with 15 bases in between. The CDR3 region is CASSPNQGPTGELFF. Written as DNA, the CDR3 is TGTGCCAGCAGCCCCAATCAGGGGCCAACCGGGGAGCTGTTTTTT.

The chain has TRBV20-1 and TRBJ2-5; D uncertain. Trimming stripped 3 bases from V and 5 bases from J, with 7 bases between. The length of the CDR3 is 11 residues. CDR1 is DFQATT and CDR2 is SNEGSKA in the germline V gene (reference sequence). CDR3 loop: CSASPSETQYF. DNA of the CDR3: TGCAGTGCTAGCCCAAGTGAGACCCAGTACTTC.

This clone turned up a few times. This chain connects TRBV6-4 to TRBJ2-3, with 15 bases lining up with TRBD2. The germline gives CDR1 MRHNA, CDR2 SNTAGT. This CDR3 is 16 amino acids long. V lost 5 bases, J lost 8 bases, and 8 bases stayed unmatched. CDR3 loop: CASSNGLAGGPGTQYF. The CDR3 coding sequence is TGTGCCAGCAGTAACGGACTAGCGGGGGGGCCGGGTACGCAGTATTTT.

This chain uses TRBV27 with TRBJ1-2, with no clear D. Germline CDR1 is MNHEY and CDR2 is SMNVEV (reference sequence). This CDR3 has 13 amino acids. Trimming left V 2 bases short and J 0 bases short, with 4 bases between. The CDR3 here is CASSLGPNYGYTF. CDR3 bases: TGTGCCAGCAGTTTAGGCCCTAACTATGGCTACACCTTC.

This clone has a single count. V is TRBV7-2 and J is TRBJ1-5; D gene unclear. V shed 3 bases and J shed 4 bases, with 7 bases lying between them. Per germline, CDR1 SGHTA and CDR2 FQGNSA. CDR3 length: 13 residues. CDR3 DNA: TGTGCCAGCAGCTTTCGACCGAATCAGCCCCAGCATTTT. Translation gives CASSFRPNQPQHF.

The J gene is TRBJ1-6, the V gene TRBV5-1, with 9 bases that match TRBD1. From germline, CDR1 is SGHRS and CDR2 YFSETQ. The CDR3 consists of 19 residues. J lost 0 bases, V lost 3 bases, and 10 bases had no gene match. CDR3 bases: TGCGCCAGCAGCTCACGGACAGGGGCCTACGGCTCCTATAATTCACCCCTCCACTTT. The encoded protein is CASSSRTGAYGSYNSPLHF. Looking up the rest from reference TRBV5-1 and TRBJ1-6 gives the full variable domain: KAGVTQTPRYLIKTRGQQVTLSCSPISGHRSVSWYQQTPGQGLQFLFEYFSETQRNKGNFPGRFSGRQFSNSRSEMNVSTLELGDSALYLCASSSRTGAYGSYNSPLHFGNGTRLTVT.

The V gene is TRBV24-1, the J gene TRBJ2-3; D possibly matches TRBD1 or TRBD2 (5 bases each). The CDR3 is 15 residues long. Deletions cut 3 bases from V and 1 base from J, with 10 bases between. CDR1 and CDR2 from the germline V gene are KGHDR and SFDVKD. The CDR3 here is CATSDPGARTDTQYF. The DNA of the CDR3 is TGTGCCACCAGTGATCCCGGGGCTCGCACAGATACGCAGTATTTT.

CDR3 sequence: CSASTAGALTDTQYF. Written as DNA, the CDR3 is TGCAGTGCTAGTACGGCGGGGGCCCTCACAGATACGCAGTATTTT. This chain connects TRBV20-1 to TRBJ2-3; possibly TRBD2 for D (7 bases). CDR1 DFQATT and CDR2 SNEGSKA come from the germline V gene (reference sequence). The CDR3 totals 15 residues. V gave up 3 bases and J gave up 2 bases, with 15 bases separating them.

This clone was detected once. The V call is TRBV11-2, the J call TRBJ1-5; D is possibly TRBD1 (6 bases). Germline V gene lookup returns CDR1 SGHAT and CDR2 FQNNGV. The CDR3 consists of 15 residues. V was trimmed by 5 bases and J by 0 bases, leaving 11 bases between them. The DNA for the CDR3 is TGTGCCAGCAGCCGGGGGACATATAGCAATCAGCCCCAGCATTTT. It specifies CASSRGTYSNQPQHF. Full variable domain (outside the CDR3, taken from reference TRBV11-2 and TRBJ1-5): EAGVAQSPRYKIIEKRQSVAFWCNPISGHATLYWYQQILGQGPKLLIQFQNNGVVDDSQLPKDRFSAERLKGVDSTLKIQPAKLEDSAVYLCASSRGTYSNQPQHFGDGTRLSIL.

CDR3 DNA: TGTGCCAGTAGTCAACTAGACCGTGAGCAGTTCTTC. Amino acids: CASSQLDREQFF. The chain combines TRBV19 with TRBJ2-1, with D maybe TRBD2 (5 bases). The CDR3 covers 12 residues. Trimming removed 5 bases at V and 9 bases at J, with 11 bases between. From germline, CDR1 is LNHDA and CDR2 SQIVND (reference sequence).

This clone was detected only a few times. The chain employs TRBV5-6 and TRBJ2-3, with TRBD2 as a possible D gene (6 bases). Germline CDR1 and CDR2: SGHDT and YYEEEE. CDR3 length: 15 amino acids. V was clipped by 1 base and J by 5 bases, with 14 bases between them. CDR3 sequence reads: CASSLRGLEIDTQYF. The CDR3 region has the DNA TGTGCCAGCAGCTTGCGGGGACTGGAGATAGATACGCAGTATTTT.

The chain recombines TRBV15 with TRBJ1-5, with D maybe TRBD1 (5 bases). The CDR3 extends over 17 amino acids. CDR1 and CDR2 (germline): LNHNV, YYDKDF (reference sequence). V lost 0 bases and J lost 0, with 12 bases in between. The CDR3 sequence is CATSRDPREASNQPQHF. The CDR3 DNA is TGTGCCACCAGCAGAGATCCCAGGGAGGCTAGCAATCAGCCCCAGCATTTT.

The CDR3 DNA sequence: TGTGCCAGCTCACCGCAACGACAGGGGGGTCCCACCGGGGAGCTGTTTTTT. Its translation: CASSPQRQGGPTGELFF. The chain has TRBV18 and TRBJ2-2, with 9 positions matching TRBD1. Germline CDR1 and CDR2: KGHSH and LQKENI. Losses at the gene ends were 3 bases for V and 4 bases for J; bases not matched to a gene: 9. CDR3 size: 17 residues.

The CDR3 DNA is TGTGCCAGCAGTTTGCTTGGGACAGGGGTCTACAATGAGCAGTTCTTC. It yields the protein CASSLLGTGVYNEQFF. The V call is TRBV7-3, the J call TRBJ2-1, with 10 bases that match TRBD1. Losses at the gene ends were 6 bases for V and 3 bases for J; bases not matched to a gene: 8. Germline V gene data show CDR1 as SGHTA and CDR2 as FQGTGA. The CDR3 is 16 residues long.

The CDR3 region has the DNA TGTGCCAGCAGCCAAGGGAGAGAAAAACTGTTTTTT. Translated, it gives CASSQGREKLFF. V gene TRBV14 combines with J gene TRBJ1-4, with unresolved D. The V gene lost 1 base and the J gene lost 8 bases, with 5 bases spanning the gap. The CDR3 loop spans 12 amino acids. From germline, CDR1 is SGHDN and CDR2 FVKESK.

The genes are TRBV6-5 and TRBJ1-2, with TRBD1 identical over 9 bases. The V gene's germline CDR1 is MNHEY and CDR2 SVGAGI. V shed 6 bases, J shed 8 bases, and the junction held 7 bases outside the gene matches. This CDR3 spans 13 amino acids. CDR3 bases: TGTGCCAGCAGCCAGGGACAGGGTTTCGGCTACACCTTC. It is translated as CASSQGQGFGYTF.

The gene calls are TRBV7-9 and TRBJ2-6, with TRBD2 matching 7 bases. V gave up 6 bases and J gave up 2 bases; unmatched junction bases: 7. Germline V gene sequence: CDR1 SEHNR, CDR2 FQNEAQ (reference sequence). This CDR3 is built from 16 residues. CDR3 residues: CASRSERGTGANVLTF. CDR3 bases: TGTGCCAGCAGATCAGAGCGGGGAACTGGGGCCAACGTCCTGACTTTC.

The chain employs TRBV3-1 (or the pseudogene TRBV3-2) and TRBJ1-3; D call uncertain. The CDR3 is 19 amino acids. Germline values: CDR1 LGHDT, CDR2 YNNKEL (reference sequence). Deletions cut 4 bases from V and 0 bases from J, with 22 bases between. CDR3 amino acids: CASSRTDSRPRGSGNTIYF. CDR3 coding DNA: TGTGCCAGCAGCCGAACAGATAGTCGCCCTAGAGGCTCTGGAAACACCATATATTTT.

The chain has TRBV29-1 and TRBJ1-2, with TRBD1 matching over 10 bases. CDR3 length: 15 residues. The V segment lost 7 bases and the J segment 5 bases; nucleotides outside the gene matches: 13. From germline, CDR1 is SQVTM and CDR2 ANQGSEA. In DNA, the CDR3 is TGCAGCGAGCAGGTCCCGGGACAGGGGCAATATGGCTACACCTTC. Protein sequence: CSEQVPGQGQYGYTF.

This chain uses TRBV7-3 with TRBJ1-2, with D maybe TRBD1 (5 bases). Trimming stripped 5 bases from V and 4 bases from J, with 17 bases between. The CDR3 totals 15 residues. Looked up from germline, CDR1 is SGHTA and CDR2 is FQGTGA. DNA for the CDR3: TGTGCCAGCAGCCTGAAACCGGGACTAGGCTATGGCTACACCTTC. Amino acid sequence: CASSLKPGLGYGYTF.

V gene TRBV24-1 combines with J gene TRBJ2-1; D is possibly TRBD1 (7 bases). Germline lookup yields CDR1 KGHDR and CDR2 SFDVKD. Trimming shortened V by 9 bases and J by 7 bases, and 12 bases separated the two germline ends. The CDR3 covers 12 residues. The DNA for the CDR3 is TGTGCCACCGGCCAGGGGGGTAATGAGCAGTTCTTC. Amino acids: CATGQGGNEQFF.